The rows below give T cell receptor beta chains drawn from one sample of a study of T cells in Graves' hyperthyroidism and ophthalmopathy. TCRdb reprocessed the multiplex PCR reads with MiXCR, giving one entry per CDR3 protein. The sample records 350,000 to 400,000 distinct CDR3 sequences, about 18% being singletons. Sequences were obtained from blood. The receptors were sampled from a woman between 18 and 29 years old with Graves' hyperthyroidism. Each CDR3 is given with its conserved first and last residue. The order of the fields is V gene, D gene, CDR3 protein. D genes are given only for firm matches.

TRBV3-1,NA,CASSQVDQETQYF
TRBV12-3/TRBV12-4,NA,CASIEATGFNTEAFF
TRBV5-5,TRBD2,CASSLEGGGAYEQYF
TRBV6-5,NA,CASSNRREYGYTF
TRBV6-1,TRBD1,CASSRQGSIQETQYF
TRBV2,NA,CASSDGGYTEAFF
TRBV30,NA,CAWSVRNNQPQHF
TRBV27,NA,CASSLGWGWDNSPLHF
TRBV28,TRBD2,CATSSGGQETQYF
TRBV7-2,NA,CASTPSGRAPSYEQYF
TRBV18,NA,CASSPPAKGGYQETQYF
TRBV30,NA,CAWGGEGRSQPQHF
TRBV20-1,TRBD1,CSVERQGEGIKYF
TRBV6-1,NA,CASRTGGYYGYTF
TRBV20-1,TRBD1,CSASDREVVQETQYF
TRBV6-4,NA,CASSVGDDTGELFF
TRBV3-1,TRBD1,CASSPETGAWTEAFF
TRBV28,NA,CASSLADYEQYF
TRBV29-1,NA,CSVVDDIQTGYTF
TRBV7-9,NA,CASSLGPGNQPQHF
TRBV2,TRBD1,CASRDRTGGSGNTIYF
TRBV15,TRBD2,CATRGGRYTGELFF
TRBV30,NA,CAWSVQAYRELFF
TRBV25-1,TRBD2,CASSDPSGGDQETQYF
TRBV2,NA,CATIYYGNTEAFF
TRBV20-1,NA,CSAWPVSRNQPQHF
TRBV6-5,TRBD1,CASSYRQGGQSPQHF
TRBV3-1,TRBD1,CASSRWTGFDSRYEQCF
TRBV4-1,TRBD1,CASSETGGTGEQYF
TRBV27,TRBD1,CASSFSGGDRGPGELFF
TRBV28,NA,CASRKGGGRSYEQYF
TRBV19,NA,CASSVDSHNQPQHF
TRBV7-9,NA,CASYSDRGNSYEQYF
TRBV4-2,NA,CASSQEVGYEQYF
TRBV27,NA,CASRLARDGYSYEQYF
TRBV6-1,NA,CASSRRETQYF
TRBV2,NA,CASRDSGSAHQPQHF
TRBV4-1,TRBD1,CASRQELGTGRGQPQHF
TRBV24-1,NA,CATSKGGDRGYTF
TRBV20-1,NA,CSARDTGRETQYF
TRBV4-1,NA,CASSSGRGGGTDTQYF
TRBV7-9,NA,CASSLAAGPYGYTF
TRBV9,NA,CSSSAPTGTRVSGNTIYF
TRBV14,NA,CASSQDFVTRQETQYF
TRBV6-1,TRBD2,CASSETSGGGETQYF
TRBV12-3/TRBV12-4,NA,CASSSLQGYTYEQYF